These T cell receptor beta chains were read from a single sample in a study of blood T cell repertoires in COVID-19. Clones were sequenced by immunoSEQ multiplex PCR, and TCRdb holds only the in-frame ones, with some missing. This sample carries about 170,000 clones, roughly 82% of them seen once, and the ten largest clones take around 8%. Sample: peripheral blood. The source is an older woman with acute or convalescent COVID-19. Each CDR3 is given with its conserved first and last residue. The D gene is left open where the match is weak. Rows give clone size only sometimes, using once, few, many, or a class for an expanded clone.

TRBJ1-1	TRBD1	TRBV6-6	17	NA	CASSQTGGRVMNTEAFF	TGTGCCAGCAGTCAGACAGGGGGCCGGGTCATGAACACTGAAGCTTTCTTT
TRBJ1-2	NA	TRBV7-2	13	NA	CASSPDINYGYTF	TGTGCCAGCAGCCCAGATATTAACTATGGCTACACCTTC
TRBJ1-1	TRBD1	TRBV18	16	NA	CASSPQDRGLNTEAFF	TGTGCCAGCTCACCACAGGACAGGGGGCTGAACACTGAAGCTTTCTTT
TRBJ2-7	TRBD1	TRBV28	15	NA	CASSSRTGGPYEQYF	TGTGCCAGCAGTTCTCGGACAGGGGGCCCATACGAGCAGTACTTC
TRBJ1-5	TRBD1	TRBV10-2	17	few	CASSDPSGGGSNQPQHF	TGCGCCAGCAGTGACCCCTCAGGGGGTGGAAGCAATCAGCCCCAGCATTTT
TRBJ2-7	TRBD2	TRBV28	15	NA	CASRFGAGLADEQYF	TGTGCCAGCAGGTTTGGAGCGGGGTTGGCTGACGAGCAGTACTTC
TRBJ1-6	TRBD1	TRBV30	14	NA	CASRTGANNSPLHF	TGTGCCTCCCGGACAGGGGCGAATAATTCACCCCTCCACTTT
TRBJ1-1	NA	TRBV28	11	NA	CASSRQGRVFF	TGTGCCAGCAGTAGGCAGGGGAGGGTATTCTTT
TRBJ2-7	TRBD2	TRBV7-2	15	NA	CASSYLTSGLYEQYF	TGTGCCAGCAGCTACCTGACTAGCGGGCTCTACGAGCAGTACTTC
TRBJ2-7	NA	TRBV27	15	NA	CASRAAGRASYEQYF	TGTGCCAGCAGGGCCGCAGGCAGAGCCTCCTACGAGCAGTACTTC
TRBJ1-1	NA	TRBV6-5	15	NA	CASTPERAGGTEAFF	TGTGCCAGCACCCCCGAAAGGGCGGGGGGAACTGAAGCTTTCTTT
TRBJ2-3	TRBD1	TRBV19	16	NA	CASSRGQGDTTDTQYF	TGTGCCAGTAGTAGGGGACAGGGGGACACAACAGATACGCAGTATTTT
TRBJ2-2	TRBD1	TRBV5-1	17	once	CASSLGHRDSNTGELFF	TGCGCCAGCAGCTTGGGACATAGGGACAGCAACACCGGGGAGCTGTTTTTT
TRBJ2-2	TRBD2	TRBV5-4	14	NA	CASSLETSGGELFF	TGTGCCAGCAGCTTGGAGACTAGCGGCGGGGAGCTGTTTTTT
TRBJ1-5	NA	TRBV7-2	15	few	CASSLAGGTGQPQHF	TGTGCCAGCAGCTTAGCGGGAGGGACGGGTCAGCCCCAGCATTTT
TRBJ1-2	NA	TRBV24-1	13	once	CATNARGNYGYTF	TGTGCCACCAATGCCAGGGGAAACTATGGCTACACCTTC
TRBJ1-2	TRBD1	TRBV3-1/TRBV3-2	17	once	CASSQARDRGRNYGYTF	TGTGCCAGCAGCCAAGCCCGGGACAGGGGAAGAAACTATGGCTACACCTTC
TRBJ2-1	TRBD2	TRBV19	15	NA	CASTIWGGTYNEQFF	TGTGCCAGTACCATTTGGGGGGGGACCTACAATGAGCAGTTCTTC
TRBJ2-3	TRBD2	TRBV5-8	15	NA	CASSMQRGSTDTQYF	TGTGCCAGCAGTATGCAGCGGGGCTCTACAGATACGCAGTATTTT
TRBJ2-5	NA	TRBV21-1	15	NA	CASRVGGDQKETQYF	TGTGCCAGCAGAGTTGGTGGAGACCAGAAAGAGACCCAGTACTTC
TRBJ2-7	TRBD1	TRBV16	14	NA	CASSQQGARGEQYF	TGTGCCAGCAGCCAACAGGGGGCGCGGGGCGAGCAGTACTTC
TRBJ2-1	TRBD1	TRBV18	15	NA	CASSPGTGGYNEQFF	TGTGCCAGCTCACCAGGGACAGGGGGCTACAATGAGCAGTTCTTC
TRBJ1-5	NA	TRBV18	16	NA	CASSLQGYPSNQPQHF	TGTGCCAGCTCACTACAGGGTTACCCCAGCAATCAGCCCCAGCATTTT
TRBJ1-3	NA	TRBV5-1	16	NA	CASSSAGANSGNTIYF	TGCGCCAGCAGCTCCGCAGGGGCCAACTCTGGAAACACCATATATTTT
TRBJ1-2	NA	TRBV23-1	14	NA	CASSQFPVHYGYTF	TGCGCCAGCAGTCAATTTCCGGTACACTATGGCTACACCTTC
TRBJ1-6	NA	TRBV30	12	once	CAWKRGRTPLHF	TGTGCCTGGAAACGGGGTCGAACACCCCTCCACTTT
TRBJ1-5	NA	TRBV28	17	NA	CASSQPSVGLANQPQHF	TGTGCCAGCAGTCAACCTTCCGTTGGGCTCGCCAATCAGCCCCAGCATTTT
TRBJ2-3	NA	TRBV6-4	14	NA	CASSPGLGTDTQYF	TGTGCCAGCAGTCCGGGACTCGGCACAGATACGCAGTATTTT
TRBJ2-6	TRBD1	TRBV30	17	NA	CAWSARDRVSGANVLTF	TGTGCCTGGAGTGCCCGGGACAGGGTATCGGGGGCCAACGTCCTGACTTTC
TRBJ1-6	NA	TRBV5-6	12	NA	CASSFGNSPLHF	TGTGCCAGCAGCTTCGGGAATTCACCCCTCCACTTT
TRBJ2-7	NA	TRBV28	11	few	CASSTPRVQYF	TGTGCCAGCAGTACGCCTAGAGTGCAGTACTTC
TRBJ2-1	NA	TRBV20-1	11	NA	CSASTYNEQFF	TGCAGTGCTAGCACTTACAATGAGCAGTTCTTC
TRBJ2-7	TRBD2	TRBV3-1/TRBV3-2	15	NA	CASSQSGGASYEQYF	TGTGCCAGCAGCCAGAGCGGGGGGGCCTCCTACGAGCAGTACTTC
TRBJ1-1	NA	TRBV28	16	NA	CASSFNAWGGNTEAFF	TGTGCCAGCAGTTTTAATGCTTGGGGGGGGAACACTGAAGCTTTCTTT
TRBJ1-2	NA	TRBV28	15	NA	CASSLQDISIYGYTF	TGTGCCAGCAGTTTACAGGACATATCGATCTATGGCTACACCTTC
TRBJ1-3	NA	TRBV5-5	16	NA	CASSGRMDSSGNTIYF	TGTGCCAGCAGCGGACGGATGGACAGCTCTGGAAACACCATATATTTT
TRBJ2-4	TRBD1	TRBV28	12	NA	CASSTGGHIQYF	TGTGCCAGCAGCACAGGGGGCCACATTCAGTACTTC
TRBJ2-7	NA	TRBV11-2	14	NA	CASRTRFSSYEQYF	TGTGCCAGCAGAACGCGCTTCTCTTCCTACGAGCAGTACTTC
TRBJ2-1	NA	TRBV19	14	few	CASSTQGLGNEQFF	TGTGCCAGTAGTACACAGGGTTTAGGCAATGAGCAGTTCTTC
TRBJ2-5	NA	TRBV7-2	12	NA	CASSFARETQYF	TGTGCCAGCAGCTTCGCTCGGGAGACCCAGTACTTC
TRBJ2-1	TRBD2	TRBV19	15	NA	CASSIQAGGPNEQFF	TGTGCCAGTAGTATACAAGCGGGAGGCCCCAATGAGCAGTTCTTC